This record looks at one T cell receptor (beta chain) sequence and its context. This sample is part of a study of blood T cell repertoires in COVID-19. Looked up from germline, CDR1 is LNHDA and CDR2 is SQIVND (reference sequence). The CDR3 has 14 amino acids. Deletions cut 4 bases from V and 7 bases from J, with 13 bases between. The method was immunoSEQ multiplex PCR; TCRdb's version includes in-frame clones alone and lacks a portion of them. The data contain over 90,000 clones, around 87% of them singletons. The chain combines TRBV19 with TRBJ2-2; D is perhaps TRBD1 (5 bases). The receptor was derived from a human donor in a cohort sampled during active COVID-19. Sample: peripheral blood. The CDR3 coding sequence is TGTGCCAGTAGTAGGACGCAGGGTAACGGGGAGCTGTTTTTT. It encodes CASSRTQGNGELFF.